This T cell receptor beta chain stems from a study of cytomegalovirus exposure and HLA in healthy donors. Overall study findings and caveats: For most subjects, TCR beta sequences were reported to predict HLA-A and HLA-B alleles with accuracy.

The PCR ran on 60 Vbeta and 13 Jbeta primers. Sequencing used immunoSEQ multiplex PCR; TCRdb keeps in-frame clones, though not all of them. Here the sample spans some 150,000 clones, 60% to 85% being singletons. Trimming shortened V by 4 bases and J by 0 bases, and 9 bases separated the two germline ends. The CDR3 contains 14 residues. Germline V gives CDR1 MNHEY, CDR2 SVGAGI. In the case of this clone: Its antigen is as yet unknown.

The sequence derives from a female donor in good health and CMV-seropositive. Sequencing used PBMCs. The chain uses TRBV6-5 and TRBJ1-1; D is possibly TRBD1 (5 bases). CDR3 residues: CASSLGHMNTEAFF. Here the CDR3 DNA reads TGTGCCAGCAGTTTAGGACACATGAACACTGAAGCTTTCTTT.